This is a list of T cell receptor beta chains from one sample in a study of cytomegalovirus exposure and HLA in healthy donors. Only in-frame clones appear in the TCRdb table, and some are missing; sequencing was by immunoSEQ multiplex PCR. Among 150,000 or so clones listed, almost 85% were seen once. Input material: PBMCs. All receptors derive from a middle-aged woman in good health and CMV-seronegative. CDR3s include the opening cysteine and the closing phenylalanine or tryptophan. A D gene is named only where the DNA matches it firmly. For some rows the clone size is stated as once, few or many, or as a class when expanded; others skip it.

j_gene: TRBJ1-1
v_gene: TRBV30
abundance: NA
d_gene: NA
CDR3aa: CAWSLDSNTEAFF
CDR3nt: TGTGCCTGGAGTCTTGACAGTAACACTGAAGCTTTCTTT

j_gene: TRBJ1-2
v_gene: TRBV7-9
abundance: NA
d_gene: NA
CDR3aa: CASSPNRGGGYTF
CDR3nt: TGTGCCAGCAGCCCCAACCGGGGTGGTGGCTACACCTTC

j_gene: TRBJ1-5
v_gene: TRBV27
abundance: NA
d_gene: TRBD1
CDR3aa: CASGTASRQHF
CDR3nt: TGTGCCAGCGGGACAGCCTCCCGCCAGCATTTT

j_gene: TRBJ2-1
v_gene: TRBV9
abundance: NA
d_gene: NA
CDR3aa: CASSVGGPLSYNEQFF
CDR3nt: TGTGCCAGCAGCGTTGGCGGGCCACTCTCCTACAATGAGCAGTTCTTC

j_gene: TRBJ2-7
v_gene: TRBV9
abundance: NA
d_gene: NA
CDR3aa: CASSANSVPSGEQYF
CDR3nt: TGTGCCAGCAGCGCAAACTCAGTACCTTCGGGCGAGCAGTACTTC

j_gene: TRBJ2-1
v_gene: TRBV7-2
abundance: NA
d_gene: TRBD2
CDR3aa: CASSPSSGRIYNEQFF
CDR3nt: TGTGCCAGCAGCCCGTCTAGCGGGAGGATCTACAATGAGCAGTTCTTC

j_gene: TRBJ1-1
v_gene: TRBV7-2
abundance: NA
d_gene: NA
CDR3aa: CASTLNRANTEAFF
CDR3nt: TGTGCCAGCACCCTGAATAGAGCAAACACTGAAGCTTTCTTT

j_gene: TRBJ2-3
v_gene: TRBV9
abundance: NA
d_gene: NA
CDR3aa: CASSPPSGSPVTDTQYF
CDR3nt: TGTGCCAGCAGCCCCCCCTCCGGGAGCCCCGTCACAGATACGCAGTATTTT

j_gene: TRBJ2-1
v_gene: TRBV28
abundance: NA
d_gene: NA
CDR3aa: CASSTTGNEQFF
CDR3nt: TGTGCCAGCAGTACGACGGGCAATGAGCAGTTCTTC

j_gene: TRBJ2-3
v_gene: TRBV14
abundance: once
d_gene: TRBD2
CDR3aa: CASSPYRAGVFSDTQYF
CDR3nt: TGTGCCAGCAGCCCCTACAGAGCGGGAGTTTTTTCAGATACGCAGTATTTT

j_gene: TRBJ1-1
v_gene: TRBV4-3
abundance: NA
d_gene: NA
CDR3aa: CASSQDFAGSTEAFF
CDR3nt: TGCGCCAGCAGCCAAGATTTTGCGGGATCAACTGAAGCTTTCTTT

j_gene: TRBJ1-2
v_gene: TRBV7-2
abundance: NA
d_gene: NA
CDR3aa: CASSRRGEMGYTF
CDR3nt: TGTGCCAGCAGCCGTCGGGGTGAAATGGGCTACACCTTC

j_gene: TRBJ2-5
v_gene: TRBV11-3
abundance: NA
d_gene: NA
CDR3aa: CASSNTWAEEETQYF
CDR3nt: TGTGCCAGCAGCAACACTTGGGCCGAAGAAGAGACCCAGTACTTC

j_gene: TRBJ1-2
v_gene: TRBV28
abundance: few
d_gene: TRBD1
CDR3aa: CASGDRGRGGYTF
CDR3nt: TGTGCCAGCGGGGACAGGGGGCGCGGGGGCTACACCTTC

j_gene: TRBJ2-2
v_gene: TRBV4-2
abundance: NA
d_gene: NA
CDR3aa: CASSQDRLRTNTGELFF
CDR3nt: TGTGCCAGCAGCCAAGATAGACTCAGAACGAACACCGGGGAGCTGTTTTTT

j_gene: TRBJ2-7
v_gene: TRBV5-1
abundance: NA
d_gene: TRBD1
CDR3aa: CASTRARTGGAYEQYF
CDR3nt: TGCGCCAGCACAAGGGCCCGGACAGGGGGGGCCTACGAGCAGTACTTC

j_gene: TRBJ2-1
v_gene: TRBV4-3
abundance: few
d_gene: TRBD2
CDR3aa: CASSQEASGTPSSYNEQFF
CDR3nt: TGCGCCAGCAGCCAAGAAGCTAGCGGGACCCCGAGCTCCTACAATGAGCAGTTCTTC

j_gene: TRBJ1-1
v_gene: TRBV6-5
abundance: NA
d_gene: TRBD1
CDR3aa: CASSYYFRGDTEAFF
CDR3nt: TGTGCCAGCAGTTATTATTTCAGGGGGGACACTGAAGCTTTCTTT

j_gene: TRBJ2-7
v_gene: TRBV4-1
abundance: NA
d_gene: NA
CDR3aa: CASSQDRYEQYF
CDR3nt: TGCGCCAGCAGCCAAGACAGATACGAGCAGTACTTC

j_gene: TRBJ1-5
v_gene: TRBV13
abundance: NA
d_gene: NA
CDR3aa: CASSLASEGNQPQHF
CDR3nt: TGTGCCAGCAGCCTCGCTTCGGAGGGCAATCAGCCCCAGCATTTT

j_gene: TRBJ2-7
v_gene: TRBV29-1
abundance: NA
d_gene: TRBD1
CDR3aa: CSVATGDSREQYF
CDR3nt: TGCAGCGTGGCCACAGGGGATTCGAGGGAGCAGTACTTC

j_gene: TRBJ2-1
v_gene: TRBV28
abundance: few
d_gene: TRBD2
CDR3aa: CASSLAGLSYNEQFF
CDR3nt: TGTGCCAGCAGCTTAGCGGGCTTATCCTACAATGAGCAGTTCTTC

j_gene: TRBJ2-2
v_gene: TRBV5-1
abundance: NA
d_gene: TRBD2
CDR3aa: CASSLVSTSGSDGELFF
CDR3nt: TGCGCCAGCAGCTTGGTTTCGACTAGCGGGAGTGACGGGGAGCTGTTTTTT

j_gene: TRBJ2-5
v_gene: TRBV2
abundance: NA
d_gene: TRBD2
CDR3aa: CASSTGPAGKLETQYF
CDR3nt: TGTGCCAGCAGTACCGGACCAGCGGGAAAGTTGGAGACCCAGTACTTC

j_gene: TRBJ2-7
v_gene: TRBV25-1
abundance: NA
d_gene: TRBD2
CDR3aa: CASSELGRGASYEQYF
CDR3nt: TGTGCCAGCAGTGAGCTTGGGCGGGGGGCCTCCTACGAGCAGTACTTC

j_gene: TRBJ2-7
v_gene: TRBV7-9
abundance: NA
d_gene: NA
CDR3aa: CASSLALGARGEEQYF
CDR3nt: TGTGCCAGCAGCTTAGCCCTAGGTGCCCGCGGGGAGGAGCAGTACTTC

j_gene: TRBJ2-5
v_gene: TRBV2
abundance: NA
d_gene: NA
CDR3aa: CASSEGLNYETQYF
CDR3nt: TGTGCCAGCAGTGAGGGACTTAACTACGAGACCCAGTACTTC

j_gene: TRBJ1-1
v_gene: TRBV6-1
abundance: NA
d_gene: NA
CDR3aa: CASSDRRNTEAFF
CDR3nt: TGTGCCAGCAGTGACCGGAGGAACACTGAAGCTTTCTTT

j_gene: TRBJ2-1
v_gene: TRBV5-4
abundance: NA
d_gene: TRBD2
CDR3aa: CASSFISGTSGINEQFF
CDR3nt: TGTGCCAGCAGCTTTATTTCCGGGACTAGCGGGATAAATGAGCAGTTCTTC

j_gene: TRBJ2-3
v_gene: TRBV7-2
abundance: once
d_gene: TRBD2
CDR3aa: CASSLVPGGATDTQYF
CDR3nt: TGTGCCAGCAGCTTAGTGCCGGGGGGGGCCACAGATACGCAGTATTTT

j_gene: TRBJ2-2
v_gene: TRBV28
abundance: once
d_gene: TRBD1
CDR3aa: CASTTGWNTGELFF
CDR3nt: TGTGCCAGCACGACAGGGTGGAACACCGGGGAGCTGTTTTTT

j_gene: TRBJ2-7
v_gene: TRBV7-9
abundance: NA
d_gene: NA
CDR3aa: CAGAVDYEQYF
CDR3nt: TGCGCCGGAGCCGTAGACTACGAGCAGTACTTC

j_gene: TRBJ2-7
v_gene: TRBV6-6
abundance: NA
d_gene: TRBD2
CDR3aa: CASSRTSGRLDEQYF
CDR3nt: TGTGCCAGCAGCCGGACTAGCGGGAGGCTTGACGAGCAGTACTTC

j_gene: TRBJ2-7
v_gene: TRBV6-5
abundance: NA
d_gene: NA
CDR3aa: CASSYSGATYEQYF
CDR3nt: TGTGCCAGCAGTTACTCGGGCGCAACCTACGAGCAGTACTTC

j_gene: TRBJ2-5
v_gene: TRBV9
abundance: NA
d_gene: TRBD1
CDR3aa: CASSLDREETQYF
CDR3nt: TGTGCCAGCAGCCTGGACAGGGAAGAGACCCAGTACTTC

j_gene: TRBJ1-5
v_gene: TRBV30
abundance: NA
d_gene: TRBD1
CDR3aa: CAWSGTGYQPQHF
CDR3nt: TGTGCCTGGAGTGGGACAGGGTATCAGCCCCAGCATTTT

j_gene: TRBJ2-5
v_gene: TRBV5-1
abundance: NA
d_gene: TRBD1
CDR3aa: CASSVQGQETQYF
CDR3nt: TGCGCCAGCAGCGTACAGGGGCAGGAGACCCAGTACTTC

j_gene: TRBJ1-3
v_gene: TRBV18
abundance: NA
d_gene: NA
CDR3aa: CASSPRGQTSSGNTIYF
CDR3nt: TGTGCCAGCTCACCCCGCGGACAGACGAGCTCTGGAAACACCATATATTTT

j_gene: TRBJ1-3
v_gene: TRBV6-1
abundance: NA
d_gene: NA
CDR3aa: CASSEEARDTIYF
CDR3nt: TGTGCCAGCAGTGAAGAGGCCCGGGACACCATATATTTT

j_gene: TRBJ2-7
v_gene: TRBV5-4
abundance: few
d_gene: NA
CDR3aa: CASSSLTEPYEQYF
CDR3nt: TGTGCCAGCAGCTCCTTGACAGAACCCTACGAGCAGTACTTC

j_gene: TRBJ1-5
v_gene: TRBV4-2
abundance: NA
d_gene: NA
CDR3aa: CASSQAGGNQPQHF
CDR3nt: TGTGCCAGCAGCCAAGCCGGGGGCAATCAGCCCCAGCATTTT

j_gene: TRBJ2-3
v_gene: TRBV5-1
abundance: NA
d_gene: NA
CDR3aa: CASSLTSSADTQYF
CDR3nt: TGCGCCAGCAGCTTGACTAGCAGTGCAGATACGCAGTATTTT

j_gene: TRBJ1-5
v_gene: TRBV5-5
abundance: NA
d_gene: NA
CDR3aa: CASSHLGDQPRHF
CDR3nt: TGTGCCAGCAGCCACCTCGGGGATCAGCCCCGGCATTTT

j_gene: TRBJ2-1
v_gene: TRBV7-3
abundance: NA
d_gene: TRBD2
CDR3aa: CASSLTGLTSGRAVNEQFF
CDR3nt: TGTGCCAGCAGCTTAACGGGATTGACTAGCGGGAGGGCCGTCAATGAGCAGTTCTTC

j_gene: TRBJ2-7
v_gene: TRBV6-1
abundance: NA
d_gene: TRBD2
CDR3aa: CASSEVRLAGIYEQYF
CDR3nt: TGTGCCAGCAGTGAAGTAAGACTAGCGGGGATCTACGAGCAGTACTTC